A single sample is the source of the 6 T cell receptor beta chains below, sequenced in a study of technical replicates of blood from several donors. The repertoire was sequenced with immunoSEQ multiplex PCR; TCRdb's copy has only in-frame clones and lacks some. The table shows 50,000 to 65,000 clones, with about 91% occurring only once. Material for sequencing was PBMCs. The receptors were sampled from a human donor in good health. Some clones in this sample may be carry-over from other donors' samples.

The chain joins TRBV4-3 to TRBJ1-6, with 10 bases fitting TRBD1. The trim removed 0 bases at V and 10 bases at J, leaving 6 bases unmatched. The CDR3 is 16 amino acids. Germline values: CDR1 LGHNA, CDR2 YSLEER. CDR3 bases: TGCGCCAGCAGCCAAGAAGTGGGACAGGGGATCTCACCCCTCCACTTT. This translates into CASSQEVGQGISPLHF.

V and J are TRBV4-3 and TRBJ1-2; no clear D. CDR1 and CDR2 (germline): LGHNA, YSLEER. The CDR3 is 19 residues long. V was trimmed by 0 bases and J by 0 bases, leaving 20 bases between them. CDR3 nucleotides: TGCGCCAGCAGCCAAGATTCGCCTGGTCGGGTCGGAGCTAACTATGGCTACACCTTC. Translation gives CASSQDSPGRVGANYGYTF.

The chain combines TRBV28 with TRBJ1-1; a possible D gene is TRBD1 (5 bases). The germline V and J ends were trimmed by 8 bases and 6 bases, with 19 bases remaining between them. Germline assignment: CDR1 MDHEN and CDR2 SYDVKM. This CDR3 spans 14 amino acids. CDR3 DNA sequence: TGTGCCAGCCACTGGGGCGGGGCCGGAGCTGAAGCTTTCTTT. Translation: CASHWGGAGAEAFF.

The chain joins TRBV4-1 to TRBJ2-2; 13 bases fit TRBD2. Trimming at V came to 0 bases and at J to 0 bases, leaving 10 bases not matched to a gene. CDR1 and CDR2 (germline): MGHRA, YSYEKL. The CDR3 contains 21 residues. The CDR3, as DNA: TGCGCCAGCAGCCAAGAGAAGTTTAGACTAGCGGGGGGCACGAACACCGGGGAGCTGTTTTTT. Its protein is CASSQEKFRLAGGTNTGELFF.

The chain uses TRBV5-3 and TRBJ2-7, with TRBD2 matching 12 bases. TRBV5-3 falls under the ORF class, with uncertain function. V shed 8 bases and J 6 bases; nucleotides not matched to a gene: 3. This CDR3 is built from 12 residues. The CDR3 DNA sequence: TGTGCCAGGAGACTAGCGGGAGCCGAGCAGTACTTC. This encodes CARRLAGAEQYF.

The chain couples TRBV7-6 to TRBJ2-2; D might be TRBD1 (5 bases). The ends were cut back, 5 bases at V and 0 bases at J, with 7 bases in the middle. Looked up from germline, CDR1 is SGHVS and CDR2 is FNYEAQ. The CDR3 length is 14 residues. As DNA, the CDR3 is TGTGCCAGCAGCCCGACAGCGAACACCGGGGAGCTGTTTTTT. Encoded protein: CASSPTANTGELFF.